This T cell receptor (beta chain) was found in a study of blood T cell repertoires in COVID-19. Study background: T cells, B-cell-depleted T cells, or PBMCs supplied cDNA or gDNA.

Profiled with immunoSEQ multiplex PCR; TCRdb holds only in-frame clones, not every one. The table shows 150,000 to 200,000 clones, with about 88% occurring only once. V gave up 5 bases and J gave up 3 bases; unmatched junction bases: 3. This CDR3 has 13 residues. Germline CDR1 reads SQVTM; CDR2 reads ANQGSEA. The chain uses TRBV29-1 and TRBJ2-5, with 10 positions matching TRBD1. This clonotype was obtained from a human donor with acute COVID-19. The donor label of this sample is uncertain. The sample comprised PBMCs or T cells enriched from blood (not recorded which). The CDR3 DNA sequence: TGCAGCGTTCTCGGGACAGGGGAAGAGACCCAGTACTTC. This codes for CSVLGTGEETQYF.